This TCR beta chain was identified during a study of response to subunit inactivated influenza vaccine. Notes on the study in general: Researchers suggested that each seasonal influenza vaccination recruits few new T cells.

This clonotype was counted only a few times. As yet, its antigen is unknown. The CDR3 contains 15 residues. J was trimmed by 4 bases and V by 3 bases; bases with no gene match: 6. One entry per CDR3 protein results from TCRdb running MiXCR on the RT-PCR reads. The sample records a few hundred thousand distinct CDR3 sequences, 12% to 15% being singletons. The source material was PBMCs from blood, sampled less than 13 days after vaccination. The receptor was derived from a man between 45 and 60 years old who received an inactivated influenza vaccine. The chain carries TRBV12-3 or TRBV12-4 and TRBJ2-5, with 9 bases that match TRBD2. The CDR3 coding sequence is TGTGCCAGCAGTTTCGGGCGGGGGGGACTAGAGACCCAGTACTTC. Protein: CASSFGRGGLETQYF.